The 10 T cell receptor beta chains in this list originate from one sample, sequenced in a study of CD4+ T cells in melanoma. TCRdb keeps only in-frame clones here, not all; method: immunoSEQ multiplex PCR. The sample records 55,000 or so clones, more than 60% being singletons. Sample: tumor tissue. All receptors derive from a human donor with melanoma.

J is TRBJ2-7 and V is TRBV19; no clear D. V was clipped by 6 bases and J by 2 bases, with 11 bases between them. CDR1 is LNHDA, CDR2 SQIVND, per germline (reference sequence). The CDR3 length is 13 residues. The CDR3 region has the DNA TGTGCCAGTAGCGCTTTCTCTACCTACGAGCAGTACTTC. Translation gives CASSAFSTYEQYF. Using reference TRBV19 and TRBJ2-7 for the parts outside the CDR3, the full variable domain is DGGITQSPKYLFRKEGQNVTLSCEQNLNHDAMYWYRQDPGQGLRLIYYSQIVNDFQKGDIAEGYSVSREKKESFPLTVTSAQKNPTAFYLCASSAFSTYEQYFGPGTRLTVT.

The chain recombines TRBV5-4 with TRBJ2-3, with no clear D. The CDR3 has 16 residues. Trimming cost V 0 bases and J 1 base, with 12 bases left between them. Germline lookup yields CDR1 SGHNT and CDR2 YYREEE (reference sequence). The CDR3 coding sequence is TGTGCCAGCAGCTTGGATATGTCCTCGGGCACAGATACGCAGTATTTT. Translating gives CASSLDMSSGTDTQYF. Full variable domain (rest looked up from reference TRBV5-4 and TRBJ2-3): ETGVTQSPTHLIKTRGQQVTLRCSSQSGHNTVSWYQQALGQGPQFIFQYYREEENGRGNFPPRFSGLQFPNYSSELNVNALELDDSALYLCASSLDMSSGTDTQYFGPGTRLTVL.

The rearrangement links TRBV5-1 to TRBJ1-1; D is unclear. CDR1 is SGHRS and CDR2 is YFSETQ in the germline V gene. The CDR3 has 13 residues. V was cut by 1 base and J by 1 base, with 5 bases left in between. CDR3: CASSLTQNTEAFF. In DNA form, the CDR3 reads TGCGCCAGCAGCTTGACCCAGAACACTGAAGCTTTCTTT.

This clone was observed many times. This CDR3 is CSVQAFGYGYTF. As DNA, the CDR3 is TGCAGCGTTCAGGCCTTCGGCTATGGCTACACCTTC. This chain links TRBV29-1 with TRBJ1-2; D is ambiguous. Between the trimmed V and J ends, which lost 5 bases and 4 bases, there was a span of 11 bases. There are 12 residues in the CDR3. Germline assignment: CDR1 SQVTM and CDR2 ANQGSEA.

DNA for the CDR3: TGTGCCAGCAGCATTGGGGACAGGATGAAGTATCAGCCCCAGCATTTT. It yields the protein CASSIGDRMKYQPQHF. The rearrangement uses TRBV11-3 and TRBJ1-5; 8 bases fit TRBD1. The germline V gene has CDR1 SGHNT and CDR2 YENEEA. The CDR3 consists of 16 residues. Germline trimming cut 5 bases from V and 5 bases from J; bases unmatched to any gene: 11.

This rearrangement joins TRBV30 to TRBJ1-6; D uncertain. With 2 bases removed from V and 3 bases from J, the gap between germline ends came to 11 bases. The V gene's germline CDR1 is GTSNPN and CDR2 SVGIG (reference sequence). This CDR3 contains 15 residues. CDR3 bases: TGTGCCTGGAGTCGGGAGGGTATCTATAATTCACCCCTCCACTTT. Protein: CAWSREGIYNSPLHF.

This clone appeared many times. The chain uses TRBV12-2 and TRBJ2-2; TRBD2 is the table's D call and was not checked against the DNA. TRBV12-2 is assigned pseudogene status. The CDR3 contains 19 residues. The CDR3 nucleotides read TGTGCAAGTCGCTGTTTGGAACTAGCGGGGAGGGTTCGTCACGGGGAGCTGTTTTTT. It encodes CASRCLELAGRVRHGELFF.

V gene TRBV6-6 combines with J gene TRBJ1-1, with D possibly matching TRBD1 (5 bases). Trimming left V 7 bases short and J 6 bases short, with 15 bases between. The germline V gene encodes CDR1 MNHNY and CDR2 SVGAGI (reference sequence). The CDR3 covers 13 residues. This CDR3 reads CASTPGSGPEAFF. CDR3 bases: TGTGCCAGCACCCCCGGGTCAGGGCCTGAAGCTTTCTTT.

DNA for the CDR3: TGTGCCAGCAGTTTCTATCTCCCGAACACTGAAGCTTTCTTT. Amino acids: CASSFYLPNTEAFF. V usage is TRBV6-1 and J usage is TRBJ1-1; D uncertain. V was trimmed by 5 bases and J by 1 base, leaving 11 bases between them. Germline values: CDR1 MNHNS, CDR2 SASEGT. The CDR3 extends over 14 amino acids.

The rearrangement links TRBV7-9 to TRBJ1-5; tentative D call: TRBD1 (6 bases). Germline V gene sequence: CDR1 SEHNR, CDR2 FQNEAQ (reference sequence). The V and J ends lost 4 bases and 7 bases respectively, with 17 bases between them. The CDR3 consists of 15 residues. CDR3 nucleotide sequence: TGTGCCAGCAGCTCGACCTTGGACAGACAGCAGCCCCAGCATTTT. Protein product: CASSSTLDRQQPQHF.